These 15 T cell receptor beta chains share one sample of origin, sequenced in a study of T cell repertoires in cytomegalovirus infection. TCRdb called the reads again in MiXCR, with one record for every CDR3 protein. The sample carries more than 650,000 distinct CDR3 sequences, 35% recorded once. The sequencing input was PBMCs. The receptor source for this set is a human donor in good health (CMV status not recorded). Some clones in this sample may be carry-over from other donors' samples.

The V and J genes are TRBV7-6 and TRBJ2-7; perhaps TRBD2 as D (5 bases). Trimming left V 5 bases short and J 5 bases short, with 10 bases between. The CDR3 length is 12 residues. Germline-derived CDR1 and CDR2 are SGHVS and FNYEAQ. The CDR3 nucleotides are TGTGCCAGCAGCCGTACAGCGGACGAGCAGTACTTC. Amino acids: CASSRTADEQYF.

This CDR3 reads CASSLSQGAINYGYTF. CDR3 in DNA: TGTGCCAGCAGCTTATCACAGGGGGCGATTAACTATGGCTACACCTTC. This rearrangement joins TRBV7-8 to TRBJ1-2, with 9 bases fitting TRBD1. V shed 2 bases and J 1 base; nucleotides not matched to a gene: 5. CDR3 length equals 16 residues. Germline CDR1 SGHVS, CDR2 FQNEAQ.

The chain links TRBV6-1 to TRBJ2-3; TRBD2 aligns across 11 bases. There are 15 residues in the CDR3. CDR1 and CDR2 (germline): MNHNS, SASEGT. Losses at the gene ends were 5 bases for V and 5 bases for J; bases not matched to a gene: 6. The CDR3 DNA reads as TGTGCCAGCAGTAGAGATCTAGCGGGGGGAGATACGCAGTATTTT. It codes for CASSRDLAGGDTQYF.

The chain joins TRBV28 to TRBJ2-2, with D maybe TRBD2 (6 bases). The CDR3 is 15 amino acids. Germline-derived CDR1 and CDR2 are MDHEN and SYDVKM. Trimming shortened V by 3 bases and J by 1 base, and 9 bases separated the two germline ends. CDR3 sequence: CASSFTSLNTGELFF. CDR3 DNA sequence: TGTGCCAGCAGTTTCACTAGCTTGAACACCGGGGAGCTGTTTTTT.

This clonotype appeared once. The chain has TRBV11-1 and TRBJ2-3; 8 bases agree with TRBD1. The germline V gene has CDR1 SGHAT and CDR2 FQDESV (reference sequence). The CDR3 runs to 14 residues. V gave up 5 bases and J gave up 2 bases; unmatched junction bases: 3. CDR3 sequence: CASSQDRVTDTQYF. The DNA of the CDR3 is TGTGCCAGCAGCCAGGACAGGGTCACAGATACGCAGTATTTT.

This clonotype appeared a few times. This chain uses TRBV11-2 with TRBJ1-2; D not resolved. Trimming stripped 0 bases from V and 1 base from J, with 6 bases between. CDR1 and CDR2 from the germline V gene are SGHAT and FQNNGV. The CDR3 contains 14 residues. DNA for the CDR3: TGTGCCAGCAGCTTAGAGTCAAGTAACTATGGCTACACCTTC. It translates to CASSLESSNYGYTF.

The table lists this clonotype with a few counts. This chain joins TRBV20-1 and TRBJ2-5; TRBD2 aligns across 7 bases. The V gene's germline CDR1 is DFQATT and CDR2 SNEGSKA (reference sequence). The CDR3 is 15 residues long. After removal of 3 bases from V and 1 base from J, the junction contained 8 bases not matched to a gene. The CDR3 here is CSASDTGTTQETQYF. The CDR3 bases are TGCAGTGCTAGCGACACCGGGACTACCCAAGAGACCCAGTACTTC.

A few counts support this clonotype. This chain uses TRBV7-3 with TRBJ1-1, with 7 bases aligning to TRBD1. With V trimmed by 4 bases and J by 5 bases, 4 bases remained unmatched. This CDR3 is 13 amino acids long. Germline V gene lookup returns CDR1 SGHTA and CDR2 FQGTGA. CDR3 sequence reads: CASSSSTGTEAFF. The CDR3 region has the DNA TGTGCCAGCAGCTCCTCGACAGGGACTGAAGCTTTCTTT.

V and J are TRBV6-1 and TRBJ1-4; maybe TRBD1 (6 bases). The CDR3 has 13 residues. CDR1 is MNHNS and CDR2 is SASEGT in the germline V gene. The V end was cut by 6 bases, the J end by 5 bases, with 10 bases between. The CDR3 region has the DNA TGTGCCAGCAGCCTCGGACAGAATGAAAAACTGTTTTTT. It yields the protein CASSLGQNEKLFF.

This chain connects TRBV4-1 to TRBJ1-3; perhaps TRBD1 as D (5 bases). V lost 0 bases and J 3 bases, leaving 12 bases between the germline ends. The CDR3 is 16 residues long. Per germline, CDR1 MGHRA and CDR2 YSYEKL. The DNA of the CDR3 is TGCGCCAGCAGCCAAGAGGCTCCAGGGAATGGAAACACCATATATTTT. This encodes CASSQEAPGNGNTIYF.

The chain joins TRBV20-1 to TRBJ1-2, with unresolved D. Trimming shortened V by 0 bases and J by 3 bases, and 5 bases separated the two germline ends. CDR1 and CDR2 (germline): DFQATT, SNEGSKA (reference sequence). There are 12 residues in the CDR3. CDR3: CSARDRYYGYTF. In DNA, the CDR3 is TGCAGTGCTAGAGACCGATACTATGGCTACACCTTC.

Many counts were recorded for this clonotype. This chain joins TRBV7-2 and TRBJ1-3; tentative D call: TRBD1 (5 bases). The V end lost 5 bases, the J end lost 0 bases, and 11 bases lay between the germline ends. Looked up from germline, CDR1 is SGHTA and CDR2 is FQGNSA. The CDR3 runs 15 residues. The CDR3 reads CASSHRRTSGNTIYF. The CDR3 nucleotides read TGTGCCAGCAGCCACAGGAGGACCTCTGGAAACACCATATATTTT. The complete variable domain, with remaining parts taken from reference TRBV7-2 and TRBJ1-3, reads GAGVSQSPSNKVTEKGKDVELRCDPISGHTALYWYRQSLGQGLEFLIYFQGNSAPDKSGLPSDRFSAERTGGSVSTLTIQRTQQEDSAVYLCASSHRRTSGNTIYFGEGSWLTVV.

This clonotype was detected a few times. The CDR3 sequence: CASQDPNTGELFF. The CDR3 DNA sequence: TGCGCCAGCCAGGACCCGAACACCGGGGAGCTGTTTTTT. The chain joins TRBV4-1 to TRBJ2-2; D call uncertain. The germline V and J ends were trimmed by 8 bases and 0 bases, with 7 bases remaining between them. CDR3 size: 13 residues. The germline V gene encodes CDR1 MGHRA and CDR2 YSYEKL.

This clonotype showed up many times. The rearrangement links TRBV7-8 to TRBJ2-2; no definite D call. The CDR3 covers 15 residues. V gave up 0 bases and J gave up 2 bases, with 7 bases separating them. Germline CDR1 and CDR2: SGHVS and FQNEAQ. This CDR3 reads CASSLASINTGELFF. The CDR3 DNA reads as TGTGCCAGCAGCTTAGCCTCGATTAACACCGGGGAGCTGTTTTTT.

The genes are TRBV28 and TRBJ1-2, with D unresolved. The length of the CDR3 is 12 residues. Germline V CDR1 and CDR2: MDHEN, SYDVKM. V lost 2 bases to trimming and J lost 6 bases, with 7 bases between them. The chain's CDR3 is CASSLVKDGYTF. The CDR3 DNA reads TGTGCCAGCAGTTTAGTGAAGGATGGCTACACCTTC.